This record looks at one TCR beta chain sequence and its context. Its cognate antigen is unknown. Assay runs were performed at deep level. Each replicate PCR on the sorted subsets used 200 to 250 ng DNA (around 30,000 T cell genomes). Libraries were prepared by immunoSEQ multiplex PCR; TCRdb keeps only in-frame clonotypes and omits some of them. The sample lists around 1.5 million clones; about 98% were seen once. V shed 2 bases and J shed 2 bases, with 13 bases lying between them. The CDR3 spans 15 residues. Germline loops: CDR1 LGHNA, CDR2 YSLEER. These data are taken from a study of shared clonotypes between healthy human individuals. General study results and limits: Blood was the only sampled material, and tissue repertoires likely differ.

In the CD4+ fraction, cells were divided into CD45RA+ naive and CD45RA-negative memory subsets. The sequence derives from a man aged 30-40 years in good health. The rearrangement links TRBV4-3 to TRBJ2-7, with D uncertain. What was sequenced was naive CD4+ T cells sorted from blood. Subset given: CD45RA+ positively selected. CDR3 DNA sequence: TGCGCCAGCAGCCAAATGGCGACCAGAACCTACGAGCAGTACTTC. Protein: CASSQMATRTYEQYF.